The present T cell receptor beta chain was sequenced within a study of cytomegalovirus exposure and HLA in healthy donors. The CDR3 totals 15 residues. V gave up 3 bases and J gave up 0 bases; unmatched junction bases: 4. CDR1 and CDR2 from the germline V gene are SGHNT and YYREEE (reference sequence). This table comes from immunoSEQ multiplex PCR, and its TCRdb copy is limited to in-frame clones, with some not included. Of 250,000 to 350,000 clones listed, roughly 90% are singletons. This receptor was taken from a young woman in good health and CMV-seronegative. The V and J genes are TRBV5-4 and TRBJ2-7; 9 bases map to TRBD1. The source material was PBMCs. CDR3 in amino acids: CASSSRDRASYEQYF. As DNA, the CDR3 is TGTGCCAGCAGCTCCCGGGACAGGGCCTCCTACGAGCAGTACTTC.